This TCR beta chain was recorded in a study of T cell responses to AZD1222 COVID-19 vaccine. Clones were sequenced by immunoSEQ multiplex PCR, and TCRdb holds only the in-frame ones, with some missing. The sample comprises almost 80,000 clones, about nine tenths of which are singletons, and roughly a quarter rests with the top ten. The J segment lost 2 bases and the V segment lost 0 bases, leaving 4 bases of the junction unmatched. The CDR3 is 15 amino acids. CDR1 SGDLS and CDR2 YYNGEE come from the germline V gene. This chain connects TRBV9 to TRBJ2-7; TRBD2 matches at 8 bases. The sample in question was peripheral blood, obtained on day 0 of AZD1222 vaccination. The clonotype originates from an adult in good health. The CDR3 DNA sequence: TGTGCCAGCAGCGTAGGGGCTAGCGGGCCCTACGAGCAGTACTTC. It yields the protein CASSVGASGPYEQYF.